This T cell receptor (beta chain) was captured by sequencing in a study of post-analysis software for immune sequencing data. General study points: When patients were compared with controls, 5 or 6 TRBV segments were more frequent, TRBV5-6, TRBV5-1 and TRBV20-1 among them. Multiple sclerosis was associated with a significant reduction in normalized Chao1 diversity relative to controls.

Note on this clonotype: Its matching antigen is unknown.

Germline CDR1 ENHRY, CDR2 SYGVKD. Trimming at V came to 2 bases and at J to 10 bases, leaving 11 bases not matched to a gene. The CDR3 totals 15 residues. Sequencing libraries made from TCR beta cDNA carried unique molecular identifiers. TCRdb redid the calling of the PCR reads with MiXCR, one entry per CDR3 protein. The sample contains hundreds of thousands of distinct CDR3 sequences, approximately 57% of which appear only once. The receptor was derived from a girl between 5 and 17 years old with multiple sclerosis. The sequencing input was blood. This chain connects TRBV10-3 to TRBJ1-2; 9 bases match TRBD1. CDR3 DNA sequence: TGTGCCATCAGTGAGCCAACCGGGACAGGGATATTCTACACCTTC. Its protein is CAISEPTGTGIFYTF.